The 7 T cell receptor beta chains in this list originate from one sample, sequenced in a study of graft-versus-host responses after intestinal transplantation. Sequenced by immunoSEQ multiplex PCR; TCRdb stores in-frame clones only, minus some. This sample has roughly 100,000 clones, with 92% found just once. These receptors' targets are unknown. The sequenced sample was unstimulated CD8+ T cells sorted from spleen or lymph node cells, obtained before transplant. The receptors shown here come from a human donor who was the organ donor for an intestinal transplant.

The chain combines TRBV15 with TRBJ2-2; 9 bases fit TRBD2. V lost 2 bases to trimming and J lost 6 bases; unmatched junction nucleotides: 7. In germline, CDR1 is LNHNV, CDR2 YYDKDF (reference sequence). This CDR3 has 16 residues. The CDR3 sequence is CATSRTSGRYPGELFF. For the CDR3, the DNA is TGTGCCACCAGCAGAACTAGCGGGCGCTACCCCGGGGAGCTGTTTTTT.

On this clone itself: At one of its ends the junction is not consistent with the germline gene, which may arise from a read error. The chain combines TRBV27 with TRBJ2-7, with no clear D. The CDR3 sequence is 11 residues long. Germline assignment: CDR1 MNHEY and CDR2 SMNVEV (reference sequence). Here the CDR3 DNA reads TGTGCCGGCAGTCCGTCCTACGAGCAGTACTTC. Amino acids: CAGSPSYEQYF.

The J gene is TRBJ2-1, the V gene TRBV5-1; TRBD1 matches 7 bases. Germline CDR1 is SGHRS and CDR2 is YFSETQ. The CDR3 loop spans 15 amino acids. Trimming at V came to 0 bases and at J to 6 bases, leaving 6 bases not matched to a gene. In nucleotides, the CDR3 is TGCGCCAGCAGCTTGGGACAGGGCGAGGGCAATGAGCAGTTCTTC. Translated: CASSLGQGEGNEQFF.

The rearrangement joins TRBV27 to TRBJ1-1, with 9 bases lining up with TRBD1. Germline V gene sequence: CDR1 MNHEY, CDR2 SMNVEV (reference sequence). The CDR3 loop spans 13 amino acids. The trim removed 3 bases at V and 7 bases at J, leaving 3 bases unmatched. The DNA of the CDR3 is TGTGCCAGCAGTTTGGGGACAGGGAGTGAAGCTTTCTTT. It translates to CASSLGTGSEAFF.

The chain links TRBV11-3 to TRBJ2-7; D might be TRBD1 (6 bases). The CDR3 is made up of 13 amino acids. Germline values: CDR1 SGHNT, CDR2 YENEEA. V was shortened by 4 bases and J by 3 bases, with 10 bases between the two germline ends. CDR3 sequence reads: CASSWGQIYEQYF. In DNA, the CDR3 is TGTGCCAGCAGCTGGGGACAAATCTACGAGCAGTACTTC.

The chain combines TRBV13 with TRBJ2-7; 8 nucleotides match TRBD2. Unmatched junction bases numbered 7, after V lost 6 bases and J lost 6 bases. The germline V gene encodes CDR1 PRHDT and CDR2 FYEKMQ (reference sequence). CDR3 length: 13 residues. CDR3 sequence (DNA): TGTGCCAGCAGTGGGGTCAGCGGGGGCGAGCAGTACTTC. Residues: CASSGVSGGEQYF.

This clone was found once. The chain carries TRBV6-1 and TRBJ1-2; 7 bases fit TRBD1. Germline CDR1 is MNHNS and CDR2 is SASEGT. The CDR3 extends over 13 amino acids. The trim removed 10 bases at V and 4 bases at J, leaving 9 bases unmatched. CDR3 nucleotide sequence: TGTGCCATAACCGGGACAGAAGGCTATGGCTACACCTTC. Its protein product is CAITGTEGYGYTF.